This record covers a single TCR beta chain. The antigen is unknown. Since a much larger clone is just one base distant, this may be a read error. The sample is drawn from a study of shared clonotypes between healthy human individuals. The CDR3 totals 15 residues. Looked up from germline, CDR1 is MGHRA and CDR2 is YSYEKL. Study conclusions and caveats: Blood alone was sampled, and tissue repertoires likely differ.

Under the authors' procedure: In the immunoSEQ data, sequences were junction-only and lacked quality scores, so filtering differed. Assay used: immunoSEQ multiplex PCR; TCRdb lists only in-frame clones, some missing. Clonal size and the V and J genes are those of that table, whereas D and trimming came from the DNA. This table holds around 440,000 clones, approximately 80% found once. This clonotype was obtained from a woman aged 35 to 49 in good health. Some clones in this sample may be carry-over from other donors' samples. Sample: PBMCs. The V gene is TRBV4-1, the J gene TRBJ1-4; TRBD1 is a possible D gene (5 bases). CDR3 region: CASSQEKGRDEKLSF. The DNA for the CDR3 is TGCGCCAGCAGCCAAGAAAAGGGGAGGGATGAAAAACTGTCTTTT.